Listed below are T cell receptor beta chains from one sample, sequenced in a study of blood T cell repertoires in COVID-19. Repertoires were generated with immunoSEQ multiplex PCR, while TCRdb's copy carries only in-frame clones and drops some. This sample has 75,000 to 100,000 clones, with around 87% found just once. Sequencing input: peripheral blood. The receptors were gathered from a human donor in a cohort sampled during active COVID-19. Each CDR3 is given with its conserved first and last residue. D genes are given only for firm matches. Clone size is given for some rows only: seen once, a few or many times, or a class if the clone is expanded.

length	size	D	J	V	DNA	CDR3
15	.	.	TRBJ1-6	TRBV25-1	TGTGCCAGCAGTGAAGAGGGCAGGGGCAGTTCACCCCTCCACTTT	CASSEEGRGSSPLHF
15	once	.	TRBJ2-7	TRBV6-5	TGTGCCAGCAGTTACTTCGCTAGCGATCTCTACGAGCAGTACTTC	CASSYFASDLYEQYF
12	.	.	TRBJ2-3	TRBV5-1	TGCGCCAGCAGACAGGAGCGAGATACGCAGTATTTT	CASRQERDTQYF
13	.	TRBD1	TRBJ1-2	TRBV6-4	TGTGCCAGCAGTGACACACAGGGGCGCGGCTACACCTTC	CASSDTQGRGYTF
17	.	TRBD1	TRBJ2-7	TRBV15	TGTGCCACCAGCAGAGACCGTCCGGGACAGGGGGCCTACGAGCAGTACTTC	CATSRDRPGQGAYEQYF
13	.	.	TRBJ2-3	TRBV27	TGTGCCAGCAGTCGGACTTACACAGATACGCAGTATTTT	CASSRTYTDTQYF
15	.	TRBD1	TRBJ1-6	TRBV2	TGTGCCAGCAGTGGGTGGCAGGGGGTTAATTCACCCCTCCACTTT	CASSGWQGVNSPLHF
15	once	.	TRBJ1-1	TRBV10-3	TGTGCCATCAGTACCTCAGGGGTCTCGGGGACTGAAGCTTTCTTT	CAISTSGVSGTEAFF
16	.	TRBD1	TRBJ2-1	TRBV25-1	TGTGCCAGCAGTGTGCCCGGGACAGCGTACTACAATGAGCAGTTCTTC	CASSVPGTAYYNEQFF
16	.	TRBD2	TRBJ2-3	TRBV28	TGTGCCAGCAGTTTCGGGGTAGCGGGACCCACAGATACGCAGTATTTT	CASSFGVAGPTDTQYF
16	.	TRBD1	TRBJ1-6	TRBV10-3	TGTGCCATCAGTCCGGAGGCACAGGGGGCCGGTTCACCCCTCCACTTT	CAISPEAQGAGSPLHF
16	.	.	TRBJ1-2	TRBV7-9	TGTGCCAGCAGCTTATGGGGACGTCCAGGGGAATATGGCTACACCTTC	CASSLWGRPGEYGYTF
13	.	TRBD1	TRBJ1-6	TRBV19	TGTGCCAGTAGGGGGACAGGGAAATCACCCCTCCACTTT	CASRGTGKSPLHF
14	.	.	TRBJ1-1	TRBV6-2/TRBV6-3	TGTGCCAGCAGCCTGCTGGCGGCCAACACTGAAGCTTTCTTT	CASSLLAANTEAFF
16	.	.	TRBJ2-7	TRBV7-2	TGTGCCAGCAGCTTAGCGACGGGTGGGAGCTCCTACGAGCAGTACTTC	CASSLATGGSSYEQYF
12	.	.	TRBJ1-2	TRBV5-6	TGTGCCAGCAGCTTGCTAGTGGGTGGCTACACCTTC	CASSLLVGGYTF
15	.	.	TRBJ2-3	TRBV10-3	TGTGCCATCAGTGTAAAGGGGATAGGCACAGATACGCAGTATTTT	CAISVKGIGTDTQYF
19	once	.	TRBJ2-6	TRBV5-5	TGTGCCAGCAGCTTGGATGGTAGGGCAGGGGACTCTGGGGCCAACGTCCTGACTTTC	CASSLDGRAGDSGANVLTF
13	.	TRBD1	TRBJ1-1	TRBV4-3	TGCGCCAGCAGCCCCGGACAGGGCACTGAAGCTTTCTTT	CASSPGQGTEAFF
14	.	TRBD1	TRBJ1-6	TRBV30	TGTGCCTGGAATGCGGGACAGATTAATTCACCCCTCCACTTT	CAWNAGQINSPLHF
16	.	.	TRBJ2-1	TRBV4-1	TGCGCCAGCAGCCCCTCCCCTAGCGATTCCTACAATGAGCAGTTCTTC	CASSPSPSDSYNEQFF
14	.	TRBD1	TRBJ1-5	TRBV6-5	TGTGCCAGCCTACAGGGGGCGACGACTCAGCCCCAGCATTTT	CASLQGATTQPQHF
17	.	TRBD2	TRBJ2-7	TRBV4-1	TGCGCCAGCAGCCAGGGGCTAGCGGGGGGGCTCCACTACGAGCAGTACTTC	CASSQGLAGGLHYEQYF
13	.	.	TRBJ1-1	TRBV6-5	TGTGCCAGCAGATCACAGGCGAACACTGAAGCTTTCTTT	CASRSQANTEAFF
15	.	TRBD2	TRBJ2-1	TRBV9	TGTGCCAGCTCCTACGCCGGGACTAGCGGAAGTGAGCAGTTCTTC	CASSYAGTSGSEQFF
12	.	.	TRBJ2-7	TRBV5-1	TGCGCCAGCAGTCCACCAGACTACGAGCAGTACTTC	CASSPPDYEQYF
14	.	.	TRBJ1-2	TRBV6-2/TRBV6-3	TGTGCCAGCAGTTACTCGAACGGGATGAGTGGCTACACCTTC	CASSYSNGMSGYTF
16	.	TRBD2	TRBJ2-3	TRBV30	TGTGCCTGGAGTTCAGCTAGCGGGGGGGCGGAAGATACGCAGTATTTT	CAWSSASGGAEDTQYF
15	.	TRBD1	TRBJ1-3	TRBV7-2	TGTGCCAGCAGCTTAGGGACAGGTTCGGGAAACACCATATATTTT	CASSLGTGSGNTIYF
14	.	TRBD1	TRBJ1-2	TRBV30	TGTGCCTGGAGTGAGGGACAGGCGAGATATGGCTACACCTTC	CAWSEGQARYGYTF
14	.	.	TRBJ1-3	TRBV2	TGTGCCAGCAGTGAAGAGGGAGCTGGAAACACCATATATTTT	CASSEEGAGNTIYF
15	once	.	TRBJ2-1	TRBV30	TGTGCCTGGAGTGCCTATAAGAACAGTTACAATGAGCAGTTCTTC	CAWSAYKNSYNEQFF
14	.	.	TRBJ2-1	TRBV6-5	TGTGCCAGCAAATGGCAGGGGGGAAACAATGAGCAGTTCTTC	CASKWQGGNNEQFF
15	few	TRBD2	TRBJ2-7	TRBV19	TGTGCCAGTAGTATAGCTAGCGGGCTATCCTACGAGCAGTACTTC	CASSIASGLSYEQYF
14	.	TRBD1	TRBJ1-2	TRBV6-6	TGTGCCAGCAGTCAAGGACAGGGGGGCTATGGCTACACCTTC	CASSQGQGGYGYTF
14	.	.	TRBJ1-1	TRBV6-5	TGTGCCAGCAGTTACTCGGCATTGAACACTGAAGCTTTCTTT	CASSYSALNTEAFF
13	.	.	TRBJ1-2	TRBV12-3/TRBV12-4	TGTGCCAGCAGTTTGGGAGGCGTCTATGGCTACACCTTC	CASSLGGVYGYTF
15	.	TRBD1	TRBJ1-5	TRBV19	TGTGCCAGTAGTATAGGGACAGGGGGGAATCAGCCCCAGCATTTT	CASSIGTGGNQPQHF
15	.	TRBD1	TRBJ1-2	TRBV7-3	TGTGCCAGCAGCTCCCGGACAGGGAGTTTGGATGGCTACACCTTC	CASSSRTGSLDGYTF
18	.	TRBD2	TRBJ2-1	TRBV7-7	TGTGCTAGCAGCTCCGACCTTCTGGCTAGCGGGGGGTCTAAGGAGCAGTTCTTC	CASSSDLLASGGSKEQFF
15	.	TRBD2	TRBJ2-1	TRBV30	TGTGCCTGGAGTCTACAGCGGGGGGGGCACAATGAGCAGTTCTTC	CAWSLQRGGHNEQFF
12	few	.	TRBJ1-2	TRBV2	TGTGCCAGCCTGGGGCAGGTCTATGGCTACACCTTC	CASLGQVYGYTF
15	.	TRBD1	TRBJ2-1	TRBV11-2	TGTGCCAGCAGCTTAGTAAGGGGGCTGTACAATGAGCAGTTCTTC	CASSLVRGLYNEQFF
15	.	TRBD2	TRBJ2-5	TRBV27	TGTGCCACCCGATTCGAATCGGGAGGGCCGCGGACCCAGTACTTC	CATRFESGGPRTQYF
17	.	TRBD2	TRBJ2-5	TRBV4-1	TGCGCCAGCAGCCAAGAACGGCTAGCGGGGGGGCTGGAGACCCAGTACTTC	CASSQERLAGGLETQYF
15	.	.	TRBJ1-2	TRBV3-1/TRBV3-2	TGTGCCAGCAGCCAGGATGGCGGGGGCGGCTATGGCTACACCTTC	CASSQDGGGGYGYTF
17	.	.	TRBJ2-2	TRBV11-3	TGTGCCAGCAGCTTAACGGGAGTGGGCGCGAGTACCGGGGAGCTGTTTTTT	CASSLTGVGASTGELFF
16	.	.	TRBJ2-2	TRBV4-1	TGCGCCAGCAGCCAAGAGGGGACAACGAACACCGGGGAGCTGTTTTTT	CASSQEGTTNTGELFF
11	.	.	TRBJ2-1	TRBV5-8	TGTGCCAGCACCCGGCGGTATGAGCAGTTCTTC	CASTRRYEQFF
12	.	.	TRBJ2-2	TRBV7-2	TGTGCCAGCAGCTTAGGGCGGGGGGAGCTGTTTTTT	CASSLGRGELFF
15	.	.	TRBJ1-2	TRBV6-6	TGTGCCAGCAGTACGACTGGGGAGGGGTTGACTGGCTACACCTTC	CASSTTGEGLTGYTF